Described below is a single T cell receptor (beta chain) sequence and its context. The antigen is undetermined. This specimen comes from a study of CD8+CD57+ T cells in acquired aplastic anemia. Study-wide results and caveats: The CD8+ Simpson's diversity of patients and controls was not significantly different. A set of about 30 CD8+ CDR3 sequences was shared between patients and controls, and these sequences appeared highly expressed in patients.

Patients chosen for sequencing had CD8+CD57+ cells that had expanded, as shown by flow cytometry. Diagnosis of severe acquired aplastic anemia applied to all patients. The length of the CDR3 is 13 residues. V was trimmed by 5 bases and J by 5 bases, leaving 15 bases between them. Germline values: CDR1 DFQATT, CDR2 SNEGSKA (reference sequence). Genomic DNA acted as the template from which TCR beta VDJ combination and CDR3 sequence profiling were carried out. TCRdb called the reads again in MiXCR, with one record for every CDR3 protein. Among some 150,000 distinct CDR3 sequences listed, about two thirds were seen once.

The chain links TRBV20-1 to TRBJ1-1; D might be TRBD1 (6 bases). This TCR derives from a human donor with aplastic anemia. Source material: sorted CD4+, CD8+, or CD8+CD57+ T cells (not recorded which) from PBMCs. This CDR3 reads CSALSVGATEAFF. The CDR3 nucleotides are TGCAGTGCTCTAAGTGTGGGGGCTACTGAAGCTTTCTTT.